This TCR beta chain was identified in a study of Ad26.COV2.S vaccination and SARS-CoV-2 variants. Trimming shortened V by 5 bases and J by 6 bases, and 11 bases separated the two germline ends. Germline V gene lookup returns CDR1 SQVTM and CDR2 ANQGSEA. CDR3 length: 12 residues. Study findings and constraints: The study found similar non-spike TCR breadth in vaccine and placebo recipients. Higher spike-specific TCR breadth was found in vaccine recipients than in placebo recipients. The TCR breadth and depth analyses may have understated or missed part of the total T cell responses. Substantial post-vaccination breadth of spike-specific CD8+ and CD4+ T cell responses was reported.

Assay: immunoSEQ multiplex PCR; the TCRdb copy retains only in-frame clones and omits some. The sample contains 100,000 or so clones, around 80% of which appear only once. This clone was counted between two and nine times. The antigen is unknown. The TCR was taken from a human donor who had recovered from COVID-19. The sequencing used peripheral blood, collected after recovery from COVID-19. The chain combines TRBV29-1 with TRBJ2-4; no clear D gene. The CDR3 reads CSVSADGNIQYF. In DNA, the CDR3 is TGCAGCGTTTCTGCCGACGGAAACATTCAGTACTTC.